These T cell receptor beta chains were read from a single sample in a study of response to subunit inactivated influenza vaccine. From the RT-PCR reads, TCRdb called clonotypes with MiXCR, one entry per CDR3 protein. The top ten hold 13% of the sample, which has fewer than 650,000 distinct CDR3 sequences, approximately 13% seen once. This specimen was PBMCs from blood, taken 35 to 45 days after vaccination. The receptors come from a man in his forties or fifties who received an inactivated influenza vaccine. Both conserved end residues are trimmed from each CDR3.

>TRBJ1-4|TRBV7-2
ASSSGPEEKLF
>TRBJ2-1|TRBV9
ASSETGMGEQF
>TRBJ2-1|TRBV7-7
ASSLGVANEQF
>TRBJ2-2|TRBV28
ASRNSKGQINTGELF
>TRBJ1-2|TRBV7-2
ASSLEGGYGYT
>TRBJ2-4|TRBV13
ASSLRGQLGNIQY
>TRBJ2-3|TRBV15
ATSRDTFLAGGTDTQY
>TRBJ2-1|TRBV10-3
AISESGLGYNEQF
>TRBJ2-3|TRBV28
ASSSLGLAGNTDTQY
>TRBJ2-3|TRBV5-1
ASSYGQPSTDTQY
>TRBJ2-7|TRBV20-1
SAKTGNREY